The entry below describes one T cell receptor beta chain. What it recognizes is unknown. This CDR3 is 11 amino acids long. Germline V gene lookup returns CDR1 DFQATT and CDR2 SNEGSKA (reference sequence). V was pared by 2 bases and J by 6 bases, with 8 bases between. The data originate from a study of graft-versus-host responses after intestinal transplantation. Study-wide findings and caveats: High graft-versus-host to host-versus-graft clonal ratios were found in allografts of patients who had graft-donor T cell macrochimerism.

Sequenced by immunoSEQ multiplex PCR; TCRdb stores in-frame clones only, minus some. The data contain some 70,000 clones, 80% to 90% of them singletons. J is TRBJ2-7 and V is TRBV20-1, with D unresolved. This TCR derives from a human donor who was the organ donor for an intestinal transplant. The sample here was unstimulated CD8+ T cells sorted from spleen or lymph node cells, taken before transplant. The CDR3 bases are TGCAGTGCTAGACGAGGAACCGAGCAGTACTTC. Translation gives CSARRGTEQYF.